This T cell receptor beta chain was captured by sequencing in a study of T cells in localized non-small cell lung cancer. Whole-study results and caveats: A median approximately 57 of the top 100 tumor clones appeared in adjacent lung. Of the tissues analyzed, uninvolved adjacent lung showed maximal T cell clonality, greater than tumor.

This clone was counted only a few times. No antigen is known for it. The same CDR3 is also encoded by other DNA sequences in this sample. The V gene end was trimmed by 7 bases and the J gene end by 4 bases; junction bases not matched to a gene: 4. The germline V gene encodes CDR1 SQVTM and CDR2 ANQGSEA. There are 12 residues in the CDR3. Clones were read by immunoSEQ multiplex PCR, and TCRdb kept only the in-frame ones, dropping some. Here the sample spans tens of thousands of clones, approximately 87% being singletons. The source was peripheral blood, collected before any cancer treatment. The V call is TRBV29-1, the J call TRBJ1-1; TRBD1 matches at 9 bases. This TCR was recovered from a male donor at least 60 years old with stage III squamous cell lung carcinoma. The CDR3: CSALTGGTEAFF. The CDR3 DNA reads TGCAGCGCCCTGACAGGGGGCACTGAAGCTTTCTTT.